A selection of T cell receptor beta chains follows, all from one sample in a study of human thymus T cells. Assay used: immunoSEQ multiplex PCR; TCRdb lists only in-frame clones, some missing. The table lists 120,000 or so clones, 90% to 95% of them singletons. Material: thymus tissue. The receptors here all came from a boy under three years old with a congenital heart defect but otherwise immunologically healthy. Each CDR3 is given with its conserved first and last residue. The D gene is left open where the match is weak. Clone size is not always given. Where it is, it says once, few, many or a class for expanded clones.

cdr3_length	v_call	j_call	d_call	clone_size	cdr3_nt	cdr3_aa
14	TRBV18	TRBJ2-4	NA	NA	TGTGCCAGCTCACCCGGGCAGGGGGGTGGCATTCAGTACTTC	CASSPGQGGGIQYF
15	TRBV4-3	TRBJ1-2	NA	NA	TGCGCCAGCAGCCAAGTCCGCCTATCCCTCTATGGCTACACCTTC	CASSQVRLSLYGYTF
15	TRBV28	TRBJ1-4	TRBD1	NA	TGTGCCAGCAGTTTATCCAGGGGGCTGGATGAAAAACTGTTTTTT	CASSLSRGLDEKLFF
17	TRBV5-8	TRBJ1-1	NA	NA	TGTGCCAGCAGCTTGGCGGGCCGGAGAGGGTTGAACACTGAAGCTTTCTTT	CASSLAGRRGLNTEAFF
15	TRBV15	TRBJ2-3	TRBD2	once	TGTGCCACCAGGGGCCGGAGCGGGGGGGCGGATACGCAGTATTTT	CATRGRSGGADTQYF
12	TRBV19	TRBJ1-1	NA	NA	TGTGCCAGTAGCAGCATGAACACTGAAGCTTTCTTT	CASSSMNTEAFF
14	TRBV5-1	TRBJ2-1	TRBD1	once	TGCGCCAGCAGCTTGGGAGACAGGGACAATGAGCAGTTCTTC	CASSLGDRDNEQFF
18	TRBV13	TRBJ2-1	TRBD2	NA	TGTGCCAGCAGCTTAGGCCCTAGCGGGGCTCCCCAGAACAATGAGCAGTTCTTC	CASSLGPSGAPQNNEQFF
15	TRBV5-6	TRBJ2-3	NA	NA	TGTGCCAGCAGCATCGGGACTCTCCTGAAAGATACGCAGTATTTT	CASSIGTLLKDTQYF
13	TRBV19	TRBJ2-1	NA	NA	TGTGCCAGTAGTATCGGTCAGATCAATGAGCAGTTCTTC	CASSIGQINEQFF
14	TRBV6-1	TRBJ1-5	NA	NA	TGTGCCAGCAGTGACCCGGGAGGCAATCAGCCCCAGCATTTT	CASSDPGGNQPQHF
18	TRBV19	TRBJ2-6	NA	NA	TGTGCCAGTAGTCCCCGGCTTGCAGGGGGGTCTGGGGCCAACGTCCTGACTTTC	CASSPRLAGGSGANVLTF
15	TRBV11-3	TRBJ2-1	TRBD2	NA	TGTGCCAGCAGCTTTACTAGCGGGGGGGCCCTTGAGCAGTTCTTC	CASSFTSGGALEQFF
16	TRBV15	TRBJ1-3	NA	NA	TGTGCCACCAGCAGATGGGACGGGAAGTCGGGAAACACCATATATTTT	CATSRWDGKSGNTIYF
16	TRBV5-3	TRBJ2-7	TRBD2	NA	TGTGCCAGAAAACTAGCGGGGGCCCCGGTCTCCTACGAGCAGTACTTC	CARKLAGAPVSYEQYF
15	TRBV5-5	TRBJ2-1	NA	NA	TGTGCCAGCAGCTTGGACACCCCATTCTACAATGAGCAGTTCTTC	CASSLDTPFYNEQFF
15	TRBV4-1	TRBJ2-2	NA	NA	TGCGCCAGCAGCCCCAGGGCAGAGAACACCGGGGAGCTGTTTTTT	CASSPRAENTGELFF
15	TRBV28	TRBJ2-3	TRBD2	NA	TGTGCCAGCAGTTTTAGCGGGGGGCCGAGAGATACGCAGTATTTT	CASSFSGGPRDTQYF
13	TRBV28	TRBJ2-5	NA	NA	TGTGCCAGCAGTTTAAACTACCAAGAGACCCAGTACTTC	CASSLNYQETQYF
13	TRBV7-2	TRBJ1-3	NA	NA	TGTGCCAGCAGCTTGCAAGGGGGTGACACCATATATTTT	CASSLQGGDTIYF
17	TRBV10-3	TRBJ2-1	TRBD2	NA	TGTGCCATCAGCATAATTAGCGGGGGGCCCTCCTACAATGAGCAGTTCTTC	CAISIISGGPSYNEQFF
14	TRBV28	TRBJ2-3	TRBD2	NA	TGTGCCAGCATATCAAGCGGGGACACAGATACGCAGTATTTT	CASISSGDTDTQYF
14	TRBV6-5	TRBJ2-2	NA	NA	TGTGCCAGCAGAGCCTATAGCGGCGGGGGGGAGCTGTTTTTT	CASRAYSGGGELFF
15	TRBV29-1	TRBJ1-4	TRBD1	NA	TGCAGCGTTAAACAGGGGCTTGCAACTAATGAAAAACTGTTTTTT	CSVKQGLATNEKLFF
16	TRBV15	TRBJ2-3	NA	NA	TGTGCCACCAGCAGAGGTTGGCAGGGGAGCACAGATACGCAGTATTTT	CATSRGWQGSTDTQYF